These 20 T cell receptor beta chains were all obtained from the same sample, sequenced in a study of blood T cells in healthy people across ages. Combining a sample-barcoded 5' primer with a J-beta primer mix, a second PCR ran for roughly 7 to 12 cycles. TCRdb passed the 5' RACE reads through MiXCR, listing each CDR3 protein once. The sample holds 1.2 million to 1.5 million distinct CDR3 sequences, approximately 40% seen once. Sequenced sample: blood. The source of these receptors is a woman between 18 and 30 years old in good health.

This clonotype was observed a handful of times. V and J are TRBV7-2 and TRBJ2-7; D unclear. V was cut by 5 bases and J by 3 bases, with 11 bases left in between. There are 13 residues in the CDR3. Germline V gene data show CDR1 as SGHTA and CDR2 as FQGNSA. The CDR3 bases are TGTGCCAGCAGCCTTGGTTGGAACTACGAGCAGTACTTC. It is translated as CASSLGWNYEQYF.

The chain uses TRBV20-1 and TRBJ2-7; 9 nucleotides align to TRBD1. The germline CDR1 and CDR2 sequences are DFQATT and SNEGSKA (reference sequence). J lost 0 bases, V lost 6 bases, and 6 bases had no gene match. The CDR3 is made up of 14 amino acids. The CDR3 loop is CSAPGTGSSYEQYF. The CDR3 DNA reads TGCAGTGCGCCGGGGACAGGGAGCTCCTACGAGCAGTACTTC.

This clonotype was found a few times. The V gene is TRBV29-1, the J gene TRBJ1-5; 9 bases align to TRBD1. V was pared by 3 bases and J by 4 bases, with 1 base of the junction left unmatched. CDR3 size: 13 residues. Germline CDR1 SQVTM, CDR2 ANQGSEA. As DNA, the CDR3 is TGCAGCGTTGAGACAGGGGGGAATCAGCCCCAGCATTTT. Protein product: CSVETGGNQPQHF.

This clonotype was seen a handful of times. The rearrangement uses TRBV27 and TRBJ1-5; tentatively, D is TRBD1 (6 bases). The CDR3 runs to 15 residues. Germline assignment: CDR1 MNHEY and CDR2 SMNVEV (reference sequence). The V end lost 4 bases, the J end lost 6 bases, and 16 bases lay between the germline ends. CDR3 DNA: TGTGCCAGCAGTTCCCGAGGGGGGCTACGTCAGCCCCAGCATTTT. Amino acids: CASSSRGGLRQPQHF.

This chain connects TRBV20-1 to TRBJ2-3; either TRBD1 or TRBD2 may supply D (5 bases each). V lost 5 bases to trimming and J lost 6 bases, with 18 bases between them. The CDR3 totals 14 residues. Germline V gives CDR1 DFQATT, CDR2 SNEGSKA (reference sequence). The CDR3 DNA is TGCAGTGCTCGGGACGCTGGTCTGCTGGATACGCAGTATTTT. As protein: CSARDAGLLDTQYF.

The V and J genes are TRBV28 and TRBJ2-7; 11 bases are a match to TRBD2. CDR3 size: 13 residues. With 3 bases clipped from V and 13 bases from J, the junction kept 8 bases outside the gene matches. Germline V CDR1 and CDR2: MDHEN, SYDVKM. The CDR3 DNA follows: TGTGCCAGCAGTTTCTCGGGACTAGCGGAACTCTACTTC. Its translation: CASSFSGLAELYF.

This clonotype showed up just a few times. This sequence joins TRBV28 and TRBJ2-1; D unclear. CDR3 size: 12 residues. The germline V gene encodes CDR1 MDHEN and CDR2 SYDVKM. V shed 7 bases and J shed 4 bases, with 8 bases lying between them. In DNA, the CDR3 is TGTGCCAGCATTACGGAGTACAATGAGCAGTTCTTC. Its protein is CASITEYNEQFF.

V and J are TRBV5-1 and TRBJ2-7; TRBD1 aligns across 10 bases. Looked up from germline, CDR1 is SGHRS and CDR2 is YFSETQ. This CDR3 contains 15 residues. J was trimmed by 5 bases and V by 0 bases; bases with no gene match: 5. This chain's CDR3 is CASSLEGTGADEQYF. DNA for the CDR3: TGCGCCAGCAGCTTGGAAGGGACAGGGGCCGACGAGCAGTACTTC.

This clonotype was counted only a few times. The J gene is TRBJ2-7, the V gene TRBV2; 7 bases align to TRBD1. V lost 4 bases and J lost 0; bases outside the gene matches: 3. This CDR3 is 14 amino acids long. Germline values: CDR1 SNHLY, CDR2 FYNNEI. CDR3 DNA sequence: TGTGCCAGCAGTGGACAGGGCCTCTCCTACGAGCAGTACTTC. Its translation: CASSGQGLSYEQYF.

This clonotype has a handful of counts. J is TRBJ2-1 and V is TRBV7-2, with D perhaps matching TRBD2 (6 bases). V lost 6 bases to trimming and J lost 0 bases, with 12 bases between them. The CDR3 sequence is 15 residues long. In germline, CDR1 is SGHTA, CDR2 FQGNSA. The CDR3 loop reads CASRPAGSSYNEQFF. CDR3 DNA: TGTGCCAGCAGACCGGCGGGGAGCTCCTACAATGAGCAGTTCTTC.

The chain uses TRBV6-5 and TRBJ2-1; D is unclear. The CDR3 runs to 12 residues. V lost 4 bases, J lost 10 bases, and 11 bases lay in between. Per germline, CDR1 MNHEY and CDR2 SVGAGI. The CDR3 coding sequence is TGTGCCAGCAGTTTTAGCCCAAGCGAGCAGTTCTTC. This translates into CASSFSPSEQFF.

The rearrangement joins TRBV12-3 or TRBV12-4 to TRBJ2-2, with D uncertain. There are 13 residues in the CDR3. V was trimmed by 3 bases and J by 4 bases, leaving 6 bases between them. The CDR3 here is CASSFGSTGELFF. For the CDR3, the DNA is TGTGCCAGCAGTTTCGGCAGCACCGGGGAGCTGTTTTTT.

The chain recombines TRBV11-2 with TRBJ1-1, with a weak D call TRBD1 (5 bases). CDR3 length equals 14 residues. Germline V lookup: CDR1 SGHAT, CDR2 FQNNGV. V lost 6 bases and J 1 base, leaving 12 bases between the germline ends. In DNA form, the CDR3 reads TGTGCCAGCAGTCCGAACCAGGGGAACACTGAAGCTTTCTTT. Its translation is CASSPNQGNTEAFF.

V gene TRBV20-1 combines with J gene TRBJ2-7; the match to TRBD2 covers 12 bases. CDR3 length: 15 residues. Germline CDR1 DFQATT, CDR2 SNEGSKA (reference sequence). Trimming cost V 1 base and J 6 bases; bases outside gene matches: 7. The CDR3 loop reads CSARAGLAGFGEQYF. In DNA, the CDR3 is TGCAGTGCTAGAGCCGGACTAGCGGGATTTGGCGAGCAGTACTTC.

This chain joins TRBV20-1 and TRBJ1-1; possible D gene TRBD1, 5 bases. Trimming shortened V by 3 bases and J by 4 bases, and 12 bases separated the two germline ends. CDR1 and CDR2 (germline): DFQATT, SNEGSKA (reference sequence). CDR3 length equals 13 residues. CDR3 DNA: TGCAGTGCTAGGGGGTGGGGGACCACTGAAGCTTTCTTT. It specifies CSARGWGTTEAFF.

This clonotype was observed a single time. The rearrangement links TRBV7-8 to TRBJ2-2; D uncertain. Germline V gene lookup returns CDR1 SGHVS and CDR2 FQNEAQ. The CDR3 sequence is 15 residues long. V was pared by 5 bases and J by 6 bases, with 16 bases between. CDR3 sequence reads: CASSPTLPVAGELFF. The CDR3 nucleotides read TGTGCCAGCAGCCCGACCCTCCCAGTAGCCGGGGAGCTGTTTTTT.

The chain recombines TRBV6-5 with TRBJ2-7; 8 bases fit TRBD1. This CDR3 has 15 amino acids. CDR1 is MNHEY and CDR2 is SVGAGI in the germline V gene. V was clipped by 6 bases and J by 7 bases; unmatched bases: 14. This CDR3 is CASSPLNQGAREQYF. The CDR3 nucleotides are TGTGCCAGCAGCCCTCTCAACCAGGGGGCTAGGGAGCAGTACTTC.

This clonotype was counted only a few times. Written as DNA, the CDR3 is TGCAGTGCTAGAGAAACTCGTGTGGATACGCAGTATTTT. The encoded protein is CSARETRVDTQYF. The V gene is TRBV20-1, the J gene TRBJ2-3; D gene uncertain. Deletions cut 0 bases from V and 6 bases from J, with 10 bases between. This CDR3 comprises 13 residues. Germline loops: CDR1 DFQATT, CDR2 SNEGSKA (reference sequence).

This chain connects TRBV20-1 to TRBJ2-7; 9 bases map to TRBD2. J was trimmed by 0 bases and V by 2 bases; bases with no gene match: 5. CDR3 size: 15 residues. Germline assignment: CDR1 DFQATT and CDR2 SNEGSKA (reference sequence). The CDR3 loop reads CSARPLAGISYEQYF. The CDR3 bases are TGCAGTGCTAGACCCCTAGCGGGGATCTCCTACGAGCAGTACTTC.

This clonotype has more than one count but fewer than ten. The V and J genes are TRBV20-1 and TRBJ2-1; TRBD2 matches 9 bases. The germline CDR1 and CDR2 sequences are DFQATT and SNEGSKA (reference sequence). The length of the CDR3 is 16 residues. Trimming at V came to 0 bases and at J to 3 bases, leaving 6 bases not matched to a gene. The CDR3 DNA sequence: TGCAGTGCTAGAGATCCCTCTAGCGGGGTCTACAATGAGCAGTTCTTC. This gives the protein CSARDPSSGVYNEQFF.